Below, one T cell receptor beta chain is given with its context. Its specificity is not known. These data come from a study of cytomegalovirus exposure and HLA in healthy donors. Study outcomes and limitations: Per published reports, the classifier diagnosed cytomegalovirus status with high specificity and sensitivity. In vitro assays verified that a few CMV-associated chains recognized CMV antigens specifically.

Clones were read by immunoSEQ multiplex PCR, and TCRdb kept only the in-frame ones, dropping some. The top ten clones hold over 11% of a sample with over 200,000 clones, approximately 80% of them seen once. CDR3 length: 14 amino acids. Deletions cut 0 bases from V and 2 bases from J, with 8 bases between. Germline CDR1 is MGHRA and CDR2 is YSYEKL. The specimen sequenced was PBMCs. V gene TRBV4-1 combines with J gene TRBJ2-7; perhaps TRBD2 as D (6 bases). The TCR sequence derives from a woman aged 25 to 39 in good health and CMV-seropositive. In DNA, the CDR3 is TGCGCCAGCAGCCAAGAGGGGGGAGCCTACGAGCAGTACTTC. Translating it yields CASSQEGGAYEQYF.